One and the same sample provided the 27 T cell receptor beta chains below, sequenced in a study of blood T cell repertoires in COVID-19. Clones were sequenced by immunoSEQ multiplex PCR, and TCRdb holds only the in-frame ones, with some missing. The profile covers hundreds of thousands of clones, with around 87% appearing a single time and around 4.5% taken by the ten largest. Sequencing was performed on PBMCs or T cells enriched from blood (not recorded which). The origin of the receptors is a woman between 18 and 30 years old with acute COVID-19.

V and J are TRBV13 and TRBJ2-7; D is uncertain. V lost 2 bases, J lost 0 bases, and 5 bases lay in between. This CDR3 is 13 amino acids long. Germline CDR1 is PRHDT and CDR2 is FYEKMQ (reference sequence). The chain's CDR3 is CASSLIRSYEQYF. The CDR3 DNA follows: TGTGCCAGCAGCTTAATCCGCTCCTACGAGCAGTACTTC.

The gene calls are TRBV28 and TRBJ2-1; 7 nucleotides line up with TRBD2. Germline lookup yields CDR1 MDHEN and CDR2 SYDVKM. Trimming cost V 7 bases and J 4 bases; bases outside gene matches: 13. The CDR3 has 16 amino acids. CDR3 in amino acids: CASIKTGLAVYNEQFF. In DNA form, the CDR3 reads TGTGCCAGCATCAAAACGGGGCTAGCGGTTTACAATGAGCAGTTCTTC.

Only a few counts were recorded for this clone. The DNA for the CDR3 is TGTGCCAGCAGGGATAGCGGGTTGGGCGAGCAGTACTTC. Amino acids: CASRDSGLGEQYF. The chain is built from TRBV6-5 and TRBJ2-7; 7 positions match TRBD2. The CDR3 has 13 amino acids. The germline V gene encodes CDR1 MNHEY and CDR2 SVGAGI. The J segment lost 6 bases and the V segment lost 6 bases, leaving 8 bases of the junction unmatched.

The V gene is TRBV5-1, the J gene TRBJ1-2, with a tentative D call TRBD1 (6 bases). Between the trimmed V and J ends, which lost 2 bases and 5 bases, there was a span of 13 bases. There are 14 residues in the CDR3. CDR1 and CDR2 (germline): SGHRS, YFSETQ. The CDR3 bases are TGCGCCAGCAGCTTTCAGGGGCAAGAGTATGGCTACACCTTC. Its translation is CASSFQGQEYGYTF.

The rearrangement joins TRBV10-3 to TRBJ1-5; 9 bases agree with TRBD1. This CDR3 comprises 14 residues. Losses at the gene ends were 3 bases for V and 5 bases for J; bases not matched to a gene: 2. Germline V lookup: CDR1 ENHRY, CDR2 SYGVKD. The CDR3 spells CAISDGTGYQPQHF. The CDR3 DNA follows: TGTGCCATCAGTGATGGGACAGGGTATCAGCCCCAGCATTTT.

V is TRBV2 and J is TRBJ2-3; D is perhaps TRBD1 (6 bases). The V end was cut by 7 bases, the J end by 4 bases, with 15 bases between. This CDR3 contains 14 residues. The germline CDR1 and CDR2 sequences are SNHLY and FYNNEI. CDR3 nucleotide sequence: TGTGCCAGCACCGCGGCAGGGGCGGCAGATACGCAGTATTTT. Protein: CASTAAGAADTQYF.

V is TRBV6-6 and J is TRBJ2-4; TRBD1 might be the D (6 bases). From germline, CDR1 is MNHNY and CDR2 SVGAGI (reference sequence). V lost 4 bases to trimming and J lost 2 bases, with 15 bases between them. The CDR3 contains 16 residues. In nucleotides, the CDR3 is TGTGCCAGCAGTTTCAGTTTAACAGGGACCAAAAACATTCAGTACTTC. Translation gives CASSFSLTGTKNIQYF.

The sample holds a few counts of this clone. This chain uses TRBV3-1 (or the pseudogene TRBV3-2) with TRBJ1-5, with 7 bases fitting TRBD1. The CDR3 has 14 residues. Per the germline V gene, CDR1 is LGHDT and CDR2 is YNNKEL (reference sequence). Trimming cost V 5 bases and J 0 bases; bases outside gene matches: 1. This CDR3 is CASSNRGSNQPQHF. DNA of the CDR3: TGTGCCAGCAGCAACAGGGGTAGCAATCAGCCCCAGCATTTT.

V usage is TRBV14 and J usage is TRBJ2-1; no firm D call. The CDR3 covers 15 residues. Per the germline V gene, CDR1 is SGHDN and CDR2 is FVKESK. V was cut by 4 bases and J by 4 bases, with 14 bases left in between. The CDR3 loop is CASSPLPGDYNEQFF. The CDR3 DNA sequence: TGTGCCAGCAGCCCCCTACCTGGAGATTACAATGAGCAGTTCTTC.

The chain combines TRBV15 with TRBJ1-1; 7 bases are a match to TRBD1. CDR3 size: 14 residues. CDR1 LNHNV and CDR2 YYDKDF come from the germline V gene (reference sequence). V shed 4 bases, J shed 2 bases, and the junction held 4 bases outside the gene matches. The CDR3 DNA follows: TGTGCCACCAGCACCTACAGGGGAAACACTGAAGCTTTCTTT. It codes for CATSTYRGNTEAFF.

In this sample, this clone turned up once. V usage is TRBV7-6 and J usage is TRBJ1-2; tentatively, D is TRBD1 (5 bases). The V and J ends lost 0 bases and 4 bases respectively, with 9 bases between them. This CDR3 is 14 amino acids long. Germline lookup yields CDR1 SGHVS and CDR2 FNYEAQ. The CDR3 protein is CASSLASQGYGYTF. For the CDR3, the DNA is TGTGCCAGCAGCTTAGCAAGTCAGGGCTATGGCTACACCTTC.

The chain has TRBV7-9 and TRBJ2-3; 8 bases agree with TRBD1. CDR1 is SEHNR and CDR2 is FQNEAQ in the germline V gene (reference sequence). With V trimmed by 1 base and J by 3 bases, 0 bases remained unmatched. This CDR3 spans 14 amino acids. CDR3 in amino acids: CASSLGQGTDTQYF. For the CDR3, the DNA is TGTGCCAGCAGCTTAGGACAGGGGACAGATACGCAGTATTTT.

This clone appeared once. J is TRBJ2-6 and V is TRBV14, with D maybe TRBD1 (6 bases). The CDR3 extends over 19 amino acids. The germline V and J ends were trimmed by 1 base and 0 bases, with 16 bases remaining between them. Germline-derived CDR1 and CDR2 are SGHDN and FVKESK. For the CDR3, the DNA is TGTGCCAGCAGCCAAGGGTATGGACAGAGTTTCTCTGGGGCCAACGTCCTGACTTTC. Residues: CASSQGYGQSFSGANVLTF.

This chain links TRBV28 with TRBJ2-7, with TRBD1 identical over 8 bases. This CDR3 has 14 amino acids. Unmatched junction bases numbered 5, after V lost 5 bases and J lost 2 bases. Germline assignment: CDR1 MDHEN and CDR2 SYDVKM. CDR3 loop: CASSPRTGPYEQYF. The CDR3 DNA reads TGTGCCAGCAGTCCGAGGACAGGGCCCTACGAGCAGTACTTC.

The CDR3 nucleotides are TGCGCCAGCGGCCTGGGGACTAGCGGATACAATGAGCAGTTCTTC. Residues: CASGLGTSGYNEQFF. The chain carries TRBV5-1 and TRBJ2-1, with TRBD2 matching over 11 bases. Trimming at V came to 7 bases and at J to 4 bases, leaving 7 bases not matched to a gene. Germline values: CDR1 SGHRS, CDR2 YFSETQ. This CDR3 region has 15 residues.

The CDR3 DNA reads TGTGCCACCAGTGATTTGTGGGACAGGGACGATACGCAGTATTTT. This codes for CATSDLWDRDDTQYF. The V gene is TRBV24-1, the J gene TRBJ2-3, with 9 positions matching TRBD1. V lost 0 bases and J lost 6; bases outside the gene matches: 3. The CDR3 contains 15 residues. Germline lookup yields CDR1 KGHDR and CDR2 SFDVKD.

CDR3 sequence: CASSLVGQGLYNEQFF. For the CDR3, the DNA is TGCGCCAGCAGCTTGGTCGGGCAGGGTTTATACAATGAGCAGTTCTTC. The V and J genes are TRBV5-1 and TRBJ2-1, with a tentative D call TRBD1 (5 bases). Germline V CDR1 and CDR2: SGHRS, YFSETQ. V was cut by 0 bases and J by 4 bases, with 14 bases left in between. The CDR3 is 16 residues long.

This chain joins TRBV4-2 and TRBJ1-3, with TRBD1 as a possible D gene (5 bases). The germline V and J ends were trimmed by 0 bases and 0 bases, with 15 bases remaining between them. There are 18 residues in the CDR3. In germline, CDR1 is LGHNA, CDR2 YNFKEQ. The DNA for the CDR3 is TGTGCCAGCAGCCAAGATATGGGGGGGATCTACTCTGGAAACACCATATATTTT. Protein: CASSQDMGGIYSGNTIYF.

Here the CDR3 reads CASSQDWRGGYTF. The CDR3 DNA sequence: TGTGCCAGCAGCCAAGATTGGCGGGGTGGCTACACCTTC. The chain employs TRBV14 and TRBJ1-2, with D uncertain. Per germline, CDR1 SGHDN and CDR2 FVKESK. Trimming shortened V by 0 bases and J by 7 bases, and 9 bases separated the two germline ends. CDR3 size: 13 residues. The whole variable domain, filled in from reference TRBV14 and TRBJ1-2, reads EAGVTQFPSHSVIEKGQTVTLRCDPISGHDNLYWYRRVMGKEIKFLLHFVKESKQDESGMPNNRFLAERTGGTYSTLKVQPAELEDSGVYFCASSQDWRGGYTFGSGTRLTVV.

The chain has TRBV2 and TRBJ1-3; 8 nucleotides match TRBD1. Germline CDR1 and CDR2: SNHLY and FYNNEI. The ends lost 4 bases at V and 3 bases at J; junction bases unmatched: 2. The length of the CDR3 is 14 residues. This chain's CDR3 is CASSGTGYGNTIYF. The CDR3 DNA sequence: TGTGCCAGCAGTGGGACAGGGTATGGAAACACCATATATTTT.

The chain links TRBV28 to TRBJ2-2; the match to TRBD2 covers 10 bases. Looked up from germline, CDR1 is MDHEN and CDR2 is SYDVKM. The CDR3 is made up of 15 amino acids. After removal of 7 bases from V and 3 bases from J, the junction contained 5 bases not matched to a gene. Here the CDR3 DNA reads TGTGCCAGCATTAAGGGGACTAGCGACACCGGGGAGCTGTTTTTT. Translating it yields CASIKGTSDTGELFF.

The rearrangement links TRBV5-1 to TRBJ1-1; D is unclear. The V end was cut by 5 bases, the J end by 7 bases, with 12 bases between. CDR3 length equals 12 residues. Germline lookup yields CDR1 SGHRS and CDR2 YFSETQ. CDR3 in DNA: TGCGCCAGCAGTCCGCCCCGGGGTGAAGCTTTCTTT. Translated: CASSPPRGEAFF.

The chain links TRBV9 to TRBJ2-2; 7 nucleotides match TRBD1. The junction had 1 base not matched to a gene; V was cut back by 1 base and J by 1 base. The CDR3 consists of 15 residues. Per germline, CDR1 SGDLS and CDR2 YYNGEE. The CDR3 DNA follows: TGTGCCAGCAGCGTAAACAGGGGGAACACCGGGGAGCTGTTTTTT. Its translation is CASSVNRGNTGELFF.

The rearrangement links TRBV28 to TRBJ2-1, with 12 bases lining up with TRBD2. Looked up from germline, CDR1 is MDHEN and CDR2 is SYDVKM. The trim removed 2 bases at V and 4 bases at J, leaving 6 bases unmatched. CDR3 size: 17 residues. The CDR3 nucleotides read TGTGCCAGCAGTTTACTCCGGACTAGCGGGGAGTACAATGAGCAGTTCTTC. Protein: CASSLLRTSGEYNEQFF.

The J gene is TRBJ2-1, the V gene TRBV20-1; D is ambiguous. The CDR3 sequence is 12 residues long. Trimming shortened V by 3 bases and J by 4 bases, and 7 bases separated the two germline ends. In germline, CDR1 is DFQATT, CDR2 SNEGSKA (reference sequence). The CDR3 is CSASWRYNEQFF. CDR3 nucleotide sequence: TGCAGTGCTAGTTGGAGATACAATGAGCAGTTCTTC.

This clone was seen only a few times. J is TRBJ1-1 and V is TRBV9, with 7 bases aligning to TRBD1. This CDR3 region has 15 residues. V lost 2 bases and J lost 3; bases outside the gene matches: 7. Germline CDR1 SGDLS, CDR2 YYNGEE. The CDR3 is CASSVYRGGHTEAFF. The CDR3, as DNA: TGTGCCAGCAGCGTCTACAGGGGAGGTCACACTGAAGCTTTCTTT.

This CDR3 is CASSSRTGRIMNTEAFF. The CDR3, as DNA: TGTGCCAGCAGCTCCCGGACAGGGCGGATTATGAACACTGAAGCTTTCTTT. The chain links TRBV5-4 to TRBJ1-1; 8 bases fit TRBD1. CDR1 is SGHNT and CDR2 is YYREEE in the germline V gene (reference sequence). V lost 3 bases to trimming and J lost 0 bases; unmatched junction nucleotides: 10. The CDR3 is 17 amino acids.